This T cell receptor (beta chain) was recovered during a study of blood T cells in healthy people across ages. Then a second PCR, running roughly 7 to 11 cycles, was carried out with a sample-barcoded 5' primer and a J-beta primer mix. TCRdb ran MiXCR on the 5' RACE reads and lists one entry per CDR3 protein. The data contain approximately 1,100,000 distinct CDR3 sequences, under 45% of them singletons. The CDR3 length is 15 residues. Trimming removed 4 bases from V and 1 base from J, with 11 bases in between. CDR1 and CDR2 from the germline V gene are SGHTA and FQGNSA. Sequenced sample: blood. This rearrangement joins TRBV7-2 to TRBJ1-3; D is unresolved. The clonotype originates from a woman aged 60 to 75 in good health. CDR3 loop: CASSSILESGNTIYF. In DNA form, the CDR3 reads TGTGCCAGCAGCTCCATCCTAGAGTCTGGAAACACCATATATTTT.